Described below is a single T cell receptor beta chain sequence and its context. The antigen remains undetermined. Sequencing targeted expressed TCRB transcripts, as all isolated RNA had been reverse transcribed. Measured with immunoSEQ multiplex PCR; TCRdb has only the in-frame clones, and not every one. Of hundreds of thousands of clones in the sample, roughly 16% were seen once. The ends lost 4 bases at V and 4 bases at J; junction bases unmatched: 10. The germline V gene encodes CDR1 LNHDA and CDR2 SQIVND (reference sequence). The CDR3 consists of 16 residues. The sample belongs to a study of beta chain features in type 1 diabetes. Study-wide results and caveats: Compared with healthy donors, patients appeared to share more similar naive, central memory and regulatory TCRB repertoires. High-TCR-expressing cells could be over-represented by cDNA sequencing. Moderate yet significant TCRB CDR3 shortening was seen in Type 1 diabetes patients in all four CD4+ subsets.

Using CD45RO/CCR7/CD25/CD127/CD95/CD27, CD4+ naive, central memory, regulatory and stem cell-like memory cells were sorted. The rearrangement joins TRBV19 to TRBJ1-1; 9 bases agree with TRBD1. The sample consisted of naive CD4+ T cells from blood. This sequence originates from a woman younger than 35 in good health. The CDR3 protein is CASSNARDRASTEAFF. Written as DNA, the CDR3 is TGTGCCAGTAGTAACGCTCGGGACAGGGCTAGCACTGAAGCTTTCTTT. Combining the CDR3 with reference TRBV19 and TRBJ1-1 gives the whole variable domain DGGITQSPKYLFRKEGQNVTLSCEQNLNHDAMYWYRQDPGQGLRLIYYSQIVNDFQKGDIAEGYSVSREKKESFPLTVTSAQKNPTAFYLCASSNARDRASTEAFFGQGTRLTVV.